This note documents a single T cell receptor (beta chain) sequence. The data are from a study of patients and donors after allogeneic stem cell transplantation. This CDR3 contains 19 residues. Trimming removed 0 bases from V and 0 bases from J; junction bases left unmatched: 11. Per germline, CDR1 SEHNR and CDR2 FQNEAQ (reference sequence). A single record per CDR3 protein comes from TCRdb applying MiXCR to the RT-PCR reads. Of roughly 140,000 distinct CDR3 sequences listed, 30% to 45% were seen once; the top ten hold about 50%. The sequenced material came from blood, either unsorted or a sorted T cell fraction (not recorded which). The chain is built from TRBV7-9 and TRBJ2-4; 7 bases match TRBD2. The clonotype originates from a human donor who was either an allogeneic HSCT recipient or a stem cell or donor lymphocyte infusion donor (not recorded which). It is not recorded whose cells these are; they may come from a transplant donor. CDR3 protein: CASSLAYGKRDVAKNIQYF. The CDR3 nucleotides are TGTGCCAGCAGCTTAGCGTACGGGAAGCGGGACGTAGCCAAAAACATTCAGTACTTC.